Shown below are 13 T cell receptor beta chains from a single sample sequenced in a study of shared clonotypes between healthy human individuals. Method: immunoSEQ multiplex PCR; TCRdb's copy keeps in-frame clones and lacks some. The data contain 1,500,000 or so clones, approximately 98.5% of them seen just once; the ten biggest clones take up approximately 0.38%. Sequenced material: naive CD4+ T cells sorted from blood. Documented subset: CD45RA+ positively selected. Every receptor here comes from a man aged 30 to 39 in good health.

The rearrangement uses TRBV18 and TRBJ2-6; D is unresolved. The V gene lost 3 bases and the J gene lost 2 bases, with 11 bases spanning the gap. The CDR3 runs to 16 residues. Germline CDR1 is KGHSH and CDR2 is LQKENI. In nucleotides, the CDR3 is TGTGCCAGCTCACCCTTGACCCGGGCTGGGGCCAACGTCCTGACTTTC. It translates to CASSPLTRAGANVLTF.

For the CDR3, the DNA is TGTGCCAGCTCACCGTCGGGGGAAGTTATGTATGGCTACACCTTC. Its translation is CASSPSGEVMYGYTF. The V gene is TRBV18, the J gene TRBJ1-2; weak D call: TRBD1 (5 bases). Between the trimmed V and J ends, which lost 3 bases and 5 bases, there was a span of 16 bases. This CDR3 spans 15 amino acids. Germline-derived CDR1 and CDR2 are KGHSH and LQKENI.

This clone has a single count. V is TRBV15 and J is TRBJ2-2; 7 positions match TRBD2. Germline trimming cut 0 bases from V and 4 bases from J; bases unmatched to any gene: 8. Germline assignment: CDR1 LNHNV and CDR2 YYDKDF (reference sequence). This CDR3 is built from 17 residues. Here the CDR3 reads CATSRDGVGGITGELFF. The CDR3 DNA sequence: TGTGCCACCAGCAGAGATGGGGTGGGAGGGATCACCGGGGAGCTGTTTTTT. The full variable domain, its missing parts supplied by reference TRBV15 and TRBJ2-2, is DAMVIQNPRYQVTQFGKPVTLSCSQTLNHNVMYWYQQKSSQAPKLLFHYYDKDFNNEADTPDNFQSRRPNTSFCFLDIRSPGLGDTAMYLCATSRDGVGGITGELFFGEGSRLTVL.

This clone was detected once. Other DNA sequences within the sample encode an identical CDR3. DNA for the CDR3: TGCGCCAGCAGCTTGGGAACAACGGATACGCAGTATTTT. This translates into CASSLGTTDTQYF. V is TRBV5-1 and J is TRBJ2-3; no firm D call. Germline CDR1 is SGHRS and CDR2 is YFSETQ. CDR3 size: 13 residues. V lost 0 bases and J lost 6, with 8 bases in between. The full variable domain, in which reference TRBV5-1 and TRBJ2-3 provide the parts outside the CDR3, is KAGVTQTPRYLIKTRGQQVTLSCSPISGHRSVSWYQQTPGQGLQFLFEYFSETQRNKGNFPGRFSGRQFSNSRSEMNVSTLELGDSALYLCASSLGTTDTQYFGPGTRLTVL.

The V gene is TRBV9, the J gene TRBJ2-5, with a tentative D call TRBD2 (6 bases). Trimming removed 2 bases from V and 1 base from J, with 12 bases in between. Germline loops: CDR1 SGDLS, CDR2 YYNGEE. This CDR3 region has 15 residues. The CDR3 nucleotides read TGTGCCAGCAGCGTTTTCGGGAGCGTCCAAGAGACCCAGTACTTC. It encodes CASSVFGSVQETQYF.

V gene TRBV1 combines with J gene TRBJ2-7; TRBD1 was called by the table and not checked on the DNA. TRBV1 is designated a pseudogene. The CDR3 is 14 residues long. This CDR3 reads CTSSSQVNSYEQYF. DNA of the CDR3: TGCACCAGCAGCTCGCAGGTGAACTCCTACGAGCAGTACTTC.

The J gene is TRBJ1-1, the V gene TRBV19; maybe TRBD1 (6 bases). The CDR3 is made up of 15 amino acids. Deletions cut 1 base from V and 1 base from J, with 10 bases between. The germline CDR1 and CDR2 sequences are LNHDA and SQIVND (reference sequence). CDR3 loop: CASSIGQAKNTEAFF. The CDR3 DNA reads as TGTGCCAGTAGTATAGGACAGGCGAAGAACACTGAAGCTTTCTTT.

The V gene is TRBV5-1, the J gene TRBJ1-1; D possibly corresponds to TRBD1 (5 bases). V lost 4 bases to trimming and J lost 2 bases, with 15 bases between them. The CDR3 spans 15 residues. Germline lookup yields CDR1 SGHRS and CDR2 YFSETQ. CDR3 sequence reads: CASSAQTGANTEAFF. The CDR3 DNA reads TGCGCCAGCAGCGCGCAAACAGGAGCTAACACTGAAGCTTTCTTT.

The V gene is TRBV5-8, the J gene TRBJ2-1; D is ambiguous. The CDR3 is 12 residues long. Per the germline V gene, CDR1 is SGHTS and CDR2 is YDEGEE. V dropped 0 bases and J dropped 4 bases, with 2 bases sitting between them. This CDR3 is CASSLEYNEQFF. The CDR3 nucleotides read TGTGCCAGCAGCTTGGAGTACAATGAGCAGTTCTTC.

V usage is TRBV5-4 and J usage is TRBJ2-1, with 8 bases identical to TRBD2. Trimming removed 4 bases from V and 6 bases from J; junction bases left unmatched: 9. This CDR3 comprises 15 residues. Germline V gives CDR1 SGHNT, CDR2 YYREEE (reference sequence). This CDR3 reads CASSEYSGAANEQFF. The CDR3 nucleotides are TGTGCCAGCAGCGAGTATAGCGGGGCGGCCAATGAGCAGTTCTTC.

As to this clone: Other DNA sequences in this specimen translate into the identical CDR3. The rearrangement links TRBV5-1 to TRBJ2-2, with TRBD1 matching over 7 bases. V shed 2 bases, J shed 0 bases, and the junction held 4 bases outside the gene matches. The CDR3 extends over 16 amino acids. CDR1 is SGHRS and CDR2 is YFSETQ in the germline V gene. The CDR3 DNA reads as TGCGCCAGCAGCTTTGTTCAGGGGGCGAACACCGGGGAGCTGTTTTTT. Its translation: CASSFVQGANTGELFF.

The rearrangement links TRBV18 to TRBJ2-2, with TRBD2 matching over 8 bases. Germline V gives CDR1 KGHSH, CDR2 LQKENI. CDR3 length equals 14 residues. After removal of 11 bases from V and 0 bases from J, the junction contained 5 bases not matched to a gene. CDR3 in amino acids: CADREGSNTGELFF. CDR3 in DNA: TGTGCCGATCGGGAGGGCTCGAACACCGGGGAGCTGTTTTTT.

The chain uses TRBV11-2 and TRBJ2-7, with D possibly matching TRBD2 (6 bases). V was cut by 5 bases and J by 0 bases, with 14 bases left in between. The germline gives CDR1 SGHAT, CDR2 FQNNGV. There are 15 residues in the CDR3. CDR3 residues: CASSARLVSSYEQYF. CDR3 in DNA: TGTGCCAGCAGCGCCCGACTAGTCAGCTCCTACGAGCAGTACTTC.